What follows are 12 T cell receptor beta chains derived from one specimen sequenced in a study of T-cell reconstitution after alpha-beta-depleted transplantation in children. The TCRbeta library was prepared with unique molecular identifiers. Each CDR3 protein gets one entry after TCRdb re-called the PCR reads with MiXCR. The top ten hold roughly 5.1% of the sample, which has 400,000 to 500,000 distinct CDR3 sequences, roughly 10% seen once. The sample was PBMCs from the stem cell graft donor, taken from the stem cell graft. The receptors stem from a human donor who donated a stem cell graft to a child with acute myeloid leukemia.

This clonotype was seen many times. The chain recombines TRBV6-5 with TRBJ1-1, with D uncertain. V lost 0 bases to trimming and J lost 1 base, with 6 bases between them. The CDR3 covers 14 residues. Germline assignment: CDR1 MNHEY and CDR2 SVGAGI. In nucleotides, the CDR3 is TGTGCCAGCAGTTACTCTGACAAGAACACTGAAGCTTTCTTT. This gives the protein CASSYSDKNTEAFF.

CDR3 coding DNA: TGTGCCAGCAGTATGGATACGCAGTATTTT. Amino acids: CASSMDTQYF. The chain has TRBV11-2 and TRBJ2-3; D call uncertain. The CDR3 is 10 amino acids. Trimming left V 6 bases short and J 6 bases short, with 4 bases between. Looked up from germline, CDR1 is SGHAT and CDR2 is FQNNGV.

This clonotype came up a few times. The chain carries TRBV20-1 and TRBJ2-1, with D maybe TRBD2 (7 bases). V dropped 0 bases and J dropped 7 bases, with 22 bases sitting between them. This CDR3 contains 17 residues. Germline CDR1 is DFQATT and CDR2 is SNEGSKA (reference sequence). Here the CDR3 DNA reads TGCAGTGCTAGAGATAAGGTAGTGGGGGGGCCTTTAAATGAGCAGTTCTTC. This translates into CSARDKVVGGPLNEQFF.

This clonotype was counted a few times. V usage is TRBV27 and J usage is TRBJ1-3; D gene unclear. The CDR3 is made up of 14 amino acids. CDR1 and CDR2 from the germline V gene are MNHEY and SMNVEV (reference sequence). V gave up 7 bases and J gave up 0 bases, with 10 bases separating them. The CDR3 reads CASKLAGSGNTIYF. The CDR3 DNA reads TGTGCCAGCAAGTTAGCAGGCTCTGGAAACACCATATATTTT.

This chain uses TRBV7-2 with TRBJ2-7, with TRBD2 matching 10 bases. This CDR3 contains 15 residues. Germline trimming cut 5 bases from V and 6 bases from J; bases unmatched to any gene: 10. In germline, CDR1 is SGHTA, CDR2 FQGNSA. The CDR3 sequence is CASSPLEAGGGEQYF. The CDR3, as DNA: TGTGCCAGCAGCCCACTTGAAGCGGGAGGGGGCGAGCAGTACTTC.

This clonotype was detected once. The chain combines TRBV7-4 with TRBJ2-6, with D tentatively TRBD1 or TRBD2 (6 bases each). The CDR3 runs 17 residues. Per the germline V gene, CDR1 is SGHVT and CDR2 is SQSDAQ. V lost 2 bases to trimming and J lost 2 bases, with 13 bases between them. The CDR3 DNA reads as TGTGCCAGCAGCTTAAGGGGGGAGAGCGCTGGGGCCAACGTCCTGACTTTC. Translation: CASSLRGESAGANVLTF.

This clonotype was observed many times. This sequence joins TRBV7-2 and TRBJ1-3, with TRBD1 matching over 7 bases. Germline-derived CDR1 and CDR2 are SGHTA and FQGNSA. V dropped 5 bases and J dropped 4; count of bases not matched to a gene: 8. The CDR3 consists of 15 residues. CDR3 protein: CASSLDQGVGNTIYF. The CDR3 DNA sequence: TGTGCCAGCAGCCTGGACCAGGGGGTGGGAAACACCATATATTTT.

In its sample, this clonotype was seen many times. V and J are TRBV7-8 and TRBJ1-5, with D perhaps matching TRBD1 (5 bases). The germline CDR1 and CDR2 sequences are SGHVS and FQNEAQ. V was pared by 0 bases and J by 4 bases, with 13 bases between. The CDR3 consists of 16 residues. The CDR3 DNA reads as TGTGCCAGCAGCTTAGCGCTAGGTGAGGGGAATCAGCCCCAGCATTTT. This encodes CASSLALGEGNQPQHF.

V gene TRBV4-3 combines with J gene TRBJ1-1; D remains ambiguous. Trimming stripped 5 bases from V and 3 bases from J, with 10 bases between. The CDR3 is 13 amino acids. The germline V gene encodes CDR1 LGHNA and CDR2 YSLEER. The CDR3 bases are TGCGCCAGCAGCGAGGTCATGCACACTGAAGCTTTCTTT. Translated, it gives CASSEVMHTEAFF.

This clonotype was observed many times. The chain combines TRBV7-2 with TRBJ1-1, with no clear D. The CDR3 has 11 amino acids. With 5 bases removed from V and 4 bases from J, the gap between germline ends came to 5 bases. Looked up from germline, CDR1 is SGHTA and CDR2 is FQGNSA. The CDR3 bases are TGTGCCAGCAGCCCGTCCACTGAAGCTTTCTTT. It encodes CASSPSTEAFF.

This clonotype was seen more than once but under ten times. This chain links TRBV5-5 with TRBJ2-1; D might be TRBD1 (5 bases). Deletions cut 2 bases from V and 0 bases from J, with 18 bases between. This CDR3 contains 18 residues. The V gene's germline CDR1 is SGHKS and CDR2 YYEKEE (reference sequence). This CDR3 is CASSLLIGAVSSYNEQFF. DNA of the CDR3: TGTGCCAGCAGCTTATTGATAGGGGCCGTAAGCTCCTACAATGAGCAGTTCTTC.

V is TRBV30 and J is TRBJ1-2, with D possibly TRBD1 on 6 matching bases. Germline loops: CDR1 GTSNPN, CDR2 SVGIG (reference sequence). Trimming removed 4 bases from V and 3 bases from J, with 18 bases in between. This CDR3 is built from 15 residues. In nucleotides, the CDR3 is TGTGCCTGGACGAAGAGGGGGACGGGTTACTATGGCTACACCTTC. Its translation: CAWTKRGTGYYGYTF.